The clone carrying this T cell receptor beta chain was detected ten times or more. Noted time point: newly diagnosed GD, antithyroid drugs for less than 3 months. Construction of the TCR library relied on RNA isolated from PBMCs. Arm-PCR with iRepertoire HTBI primers amplified the CDR3 regions for these TCR beta libraries. One entry per CDR3 protein results from TCRdb running MiXCR on the multiplex PCR reads. Of roughly 530,000 distinct CDR3 sequences listed, roughly a sixth were seen once; the top ten hold 20% to 30%. Germline CDR1 is GTSNPN and CDR2 is SVGIG (reference sequence). The CDR3 is made up of 13 amino acids. The V gene end was trimmed by 3 bases and the J gene end by 6 bases; junction bases not matched to a gene: 3. The source of the sample is a study of regulatory T cells in long-lasting Graves disease. Another study also made use of these data, one on T cells in Graves' hyperthyroidism and ophthalmopathy. From that report: When the TCR CDR3 underwent first-round RT-PCR, the HTBI primer set was used.

The sequence was collected from a woman aged 35-60 years with Graves disease. The gene calls are TRBV30 and TRBJ1-2; 11 bases agree with TRBD1. The sample consisted of peripheral blood mononuclear cells (PBMCs), taken at new diagnosis, from a patient treated with antithyroid drugs. The DNA for the CDR3 is TGTGCCTGGAGAGGACAGGGGGCGAATGGCTACACCTTC. This codes for CAWRGQGANGYTF.